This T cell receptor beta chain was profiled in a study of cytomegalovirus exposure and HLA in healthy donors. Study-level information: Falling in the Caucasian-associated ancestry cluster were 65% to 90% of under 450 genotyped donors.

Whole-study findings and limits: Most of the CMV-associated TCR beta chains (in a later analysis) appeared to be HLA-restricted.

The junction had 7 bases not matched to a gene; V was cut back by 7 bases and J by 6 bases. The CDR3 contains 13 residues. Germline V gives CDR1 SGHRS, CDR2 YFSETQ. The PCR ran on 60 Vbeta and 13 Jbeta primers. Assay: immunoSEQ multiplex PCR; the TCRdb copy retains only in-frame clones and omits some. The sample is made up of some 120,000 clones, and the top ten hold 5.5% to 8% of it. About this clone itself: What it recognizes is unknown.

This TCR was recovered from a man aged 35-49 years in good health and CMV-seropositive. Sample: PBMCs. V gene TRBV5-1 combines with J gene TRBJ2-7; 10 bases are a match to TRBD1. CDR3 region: CASGGQGISEQYF. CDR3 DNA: TGCGCCAGCGGGGGACAGGGGATCTCCGAGCAGTACTTC.